This T cell receptor (beta chain) came from a study of human T cells and chemical hapten exposure. This clonotype was observed many times. CDR1 and CDR2 (germline): KGHSH, LQKENI. The CDR3 totals 15 residues. Germline trimming cut 1 base from V and 0 bases from J; bases unmatched to any gene: 3. TCRdb recomputed calls from the RACE reads with MiXCR, one row per CDR3 protein. The sample lists more than 250,000 distinct CDR3 sequences, more than 6.5% occurring once. Time point given: pre-sensitization, week 0. Treatment of the sample: therapeutic diphenylcyclopropenone sensitization with weekly scalp DPC.

The chain carries TRBV18 and TRBJ2-7; 7 positions match TRBD1. The specimen was whole blood, collected in connection with sensitization to the hapten diphenylcyclopropenone (DPC). This sequence was found in a woman between 40 and 55 years old with alopecia areata. Some clones in this sample may be carry-over from other donors' samples. The chain's CDR3 is CASSPRDRASYEQYF. As DNA, the CDR3 is TGTGCCAGCTCACCACGAGACAGGGCCTCCTACGAGCAGTACTTC. The variable domain in full, completed from reference TRBV18 and TRBJ2-7, reads NAGVMQNPRHLVRRRGQEARLRCSPMKGHSHVYWYRQLPEEGLKFMVYLQKENIIDESGMPKERFSAEFPKEGPSILRIQQVVRGDSAAYFCASSPRDRASYEQYFGPGTRLTVT.